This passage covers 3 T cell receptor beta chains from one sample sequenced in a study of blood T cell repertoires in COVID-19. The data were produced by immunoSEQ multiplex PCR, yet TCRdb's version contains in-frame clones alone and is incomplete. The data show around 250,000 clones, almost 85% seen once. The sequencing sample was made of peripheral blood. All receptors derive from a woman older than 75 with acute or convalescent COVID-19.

This CDR3 reads CASSSQGTVTEAFF. In nucleotides, the CDR3 is TGTGCCAGCAGCTCACAAGGGACAGTAACTGAAGCTTTCTTT. J is TRBJ1-1 and V is TRBV7-2, with 7 positions matching TRBD1. The CDR3 covers 14 residues. V lost 4 bases and J lost 5; bases outside the gene matches: 7. CDR1 is SGHTA, CDR2 FQGNSA, per germline.

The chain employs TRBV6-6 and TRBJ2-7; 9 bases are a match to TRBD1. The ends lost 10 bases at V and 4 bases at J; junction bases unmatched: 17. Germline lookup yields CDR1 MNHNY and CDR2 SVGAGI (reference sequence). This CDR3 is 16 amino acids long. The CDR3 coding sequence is TGTGCCACTCAATCCGGGACAGGGACCTTAGCTTACGAGCAGTACTTC. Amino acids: CATQSGTGTLAYEQYF.

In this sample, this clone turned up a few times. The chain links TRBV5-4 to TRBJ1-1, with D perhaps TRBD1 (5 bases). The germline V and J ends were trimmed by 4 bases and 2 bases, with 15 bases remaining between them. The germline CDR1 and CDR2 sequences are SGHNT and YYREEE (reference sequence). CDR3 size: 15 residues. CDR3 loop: CASSASRDPNTEAFF. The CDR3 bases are TGTGCCAGCAGCGCCTCCAGGGATCCCAACACTGAAGCTTTCTTT.